The clone carrying this TCR beta chain was found many times. TCRdb redid the calling of the 5' RACE reads with MiXCR, one entry per CDR3 protein. The repertoire holds about 52,000 distinct CDR3 sequences, with under 8% as singletons. The junction had 2 bases not matched to a gene; V was cut back by 3 bases and J by 3 bases. Per the germline V gene, CDR1 is SGHRS and CDR2 is YFSETQ. This CDR3 has 13 residues. The data stem from a study of spatial heterogeneity in lung cancer. Sample time point: blood at routine non-recurrence follow-up after resection. Whole RNA, isolated from tumor, nontumor lung or frozen PBMC, was sequenced without prior sorting.

This material consisted of PBMCs, taken at follow-up. The sequence was collected from a female donor with early-stage non-small cell lung cancer. The chain links TRBV5-1 to TRBJ1-1; TRBD1 agrees at 7 bases. The CDR3 is CASSYDRDTEAFF. The CDR3 nucleotides are TGCGCCAGCAGCTACGACAGGGACACTGAAGCTTTCTTT.